A single sample is the source of the 7 T cell receptor beta chains below, sequenced in a study of blood T cell repertoires in COVID-19. Profiled with immunoSEQ multiplex PCR; TCRdb holds only in-frame clones, not every one. The table includes about 110,000 clones, less than 85% detected once. Sequencing was done on a sample of peripheral blood. The origin of the receptors is a woman in her thirties or forties with acute or convalescent COVID-19.

On this clone itself: A read error may account for a junction end that differs from germline. The J gene is TRBJ2-3, the V gene TRBV24-1; D call uncertain. Germline values: CDR1 KGHDR, CDR2 SFDVKD. The CDR3 runs to 12 residues. This chain's CDR3 is CTTSDFADTQYF. CDR3 DNA sequence: TGTACCACCAGTGATTTCGCAGATACGCAGTATTTT.

This clone was picked up a small number of times. The chain uses TRBV4-3 and TRBJ1-3; possible D gene TRBD1, 5 bases. The germline gives CDR1 LGHNA, CDR2 YSLEER. The CDR3 totals 15 residues. V dropped 1 base and J dropped 4 bases, with 11 bases sitting between them. The DNA for the CDR3 is TGCGCCAGCAGCCAAGGAGCAGGGTACGGAAACACCATATATTTT. Translating gives CASSQGAGYGNTIYF.

V and J are TRBV6-5 and TRBJ2-7; the D gene is possibly TRBD1 (6 bases). The CDR3 has 10 residues. Germline CDR1 MNHEY, CDR2 SVGAGI. V lost 10 bases, J lost 12 bases, and 16 bases lay in between. This chain's CDR3 is CAILPQGSYF. The DNA for the CDR3 is TGTGCCATCCTTCCACAGGGATCGTACTTC.

This chain uses TRBV4-1 with TRBJ2-5, with D perhaps matching TRBD2 (6 bases). Germline values: CDR1 MGHRA, CDR2 YSYEKL. This CDR3 is 15 amino acids long. The germline V and J ends were trimmed by 0 bases and 0 bases, with 8 bases remaining between them. The CDR3 DNA follows: TGCGCCAGCAGCCAAGACCCGGGGGACCAAGAGACCCAGTACTTC. Amino acid sequence: CASSQDPGDQETQYF.

The chain is built from TRBV28 and TRBJ2-7, with D possibly TRBD2 on 5 matching bases. The CDR3 contains 15 residues. V shed 6 bases and J shed 3 bases, with 18 bases lying between them. The V gene's germline CDR1 is MDHEN and CDR2 SYDVKM. The chain's CDR3 is CASSRGQTLLYEQYF. The CDR3 DNA is TGTGCCAGCAGCCGAGGGCAGACCCTACTCTACGAGCAGTACTTC.

This sequence joins TRBV6-1 and TRBJ2-7; 7 nucleotides match TRBD2. The CDR3 consists of 13 residues. Germline CDR1 reads MNHNS; CDR2 reads SASEGT. The J segment lost 7 bases and the V segment lost 3 bases, leaving 6 bases of the junction unmatched. CDR3 sequence (DNA): TGTGCCAGCAGTGAGGATTGGGGGGGGGAGCAGTACTTC. This sequence encodes CASSEDWGGEQYF.

In its sample, this clone was seen once. The V and J genes are TRBV7-3 and TRBJ2-3; 8 bases align to TRBD2. Germline V gene sequence: CDR1 SGHTA, CDR2 FQGTGA. The CDR3 covers 19 residues. V shed 1 base and J 1 base; nucleotides not matched to a gene: 13. The CDR3 loop reads CASSLRVAGQGWGTDTQYF. The CDR3 region has the DNA TGTGCCAGCAGCTTAAGGGTAGCGGGGCAGGGATGGGGCACAGATACGCAGTATTTT.